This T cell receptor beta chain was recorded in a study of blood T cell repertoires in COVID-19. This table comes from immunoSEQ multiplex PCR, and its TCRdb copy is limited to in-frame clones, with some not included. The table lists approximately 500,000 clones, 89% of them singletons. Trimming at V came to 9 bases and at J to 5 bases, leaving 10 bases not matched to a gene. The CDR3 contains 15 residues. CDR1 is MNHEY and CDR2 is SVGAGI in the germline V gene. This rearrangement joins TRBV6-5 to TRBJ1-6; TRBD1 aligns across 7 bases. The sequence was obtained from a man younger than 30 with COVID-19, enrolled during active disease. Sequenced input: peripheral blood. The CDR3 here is CASRLDRSDNSPLHF. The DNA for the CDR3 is TGTGCCAGTCGCCTGGACAGGTCAGATAATTCACCCCTCCACTTT.